The source of this T cell receptor (beta chain) is a study of T cell responses to AZD1222 COVID-19 vaccine. V dropped 4 bases and J dropped 4; count of bases not matched to a gene: 8. From germline, CDR1 is SGHTS and CDR2 YDEGEE. The CDR3 totals 16 residues. Data came from immunoSEQ multiplex PCR; TCRdb stores just in-frame clones and leaves some out. This table holds some 140,000 clones, about 85% found once. This chain links TRBV5-8 with TRBJ2-1, with 10 bases matching TRBD1. Sequenced here: peripheral blood, sampled on day 0 of AZD1222 vaccination. The clonotype comes from an adult in good health. The CDR3 bases are TGTGCCAGCAGCCCCGGCGGACAGGGGGTTTACAATGAGCAGTTCTTC. The encoded protein is CASSPGGQGVYNEQFF. Using reference TRBV5-8 and TRBJ2-1 for the parts outside the CDR3, the full variable domain is EAGVTQSPTHLIKTRGQQATLRCSPISGHTSVYWYQQALGLGLQFLLWYDEGEERNRGNFPPRFSGRQFPNYSSELNVNALELEDSALYLCASSPGGQGVYNEQFFGPGTRLTVL.